This T cell receptor (beta chain) originates from a study of identifying expanded T cells in peripheral blood. Study-level results: Technical replicates showed roughly 1.2 changed clones; two weeks approximately 15; four weeks 19. Variance in clone template counts between approximately two-week samples significantly increased with total template count across all healthy donors.

Remarks on this clone: Antigen specificity is unknown.

No infections or other immune events were documented during collection. The assay was immunoSEQ multiplex PCR, and TCRdb's table has in-frame clones only and misses some. The sample has about 130,000 clones, approximately 86% seen once. CDR3 length: 14 residues. V gave up 3 bases and J gave up 0 bases, with 9 bases separating them. The germline CDR1 and CDR2 sequences are SGHAT and FQDESV (reference sequence). The sequenced sample consisted of blood. This receptor was identified in a person between 18 and 70 years old in good health. The rearrangement uses TRBV11-1 and TRBJ2-7; D is unclear. The CDR3 is CASSFEGYSYEQYF. CDR3 DNA sequence: TGTGCCAGCAGCTTCGAAGGATACTCCTACGAGCAGTACTTC.